Given below is one TCR beta chain in context. The investigators sampled blood at baseline, at cycle 4 day 1, and at cycle 7 day 1. Generated by immunoSEQ multiplex PCR, the TCRdb table keeps only in-frame clones and is missing some. The sample lists fewer than 55,000 clones, about 89% seen once, with around 1.8% in the top ten. The sample originates from a study of OX40 agonist ivuxolimab in advanced cancers. For the study at large: Six ivuxolimab dose levels, 0.01 to 10 mg/kg, were given intravenously every 2 weeks. Patients assigned to dose escalation were diagnosed with hepatocellular carcinoma, melanoma, renal cell or head and neck cancer. Males comprised roughly four fifths of the group, whose mean age was approximately 60 years (range roughly 20 to 85).

This CDR3 is 15 amino acids long. V was trimmed by 2 bases and J by 3 bases, leaving 12 bases between them. Germline assignment: CDR1 MGHRA and CDR2 YSYEKL. This rearrangement joins TRBV4-1 to TRBJ2-3; no reliable D call. The clonotype originates from an adult with an advanced solid tumor such as melanoma, head and neck, liver or kidney cancer. The source was CD4+ or CD8+ T cells sorted from blood, collected in a trial of the OX40 agonist ivuxolimab. The CDR3 loop is CASSQWSAGTDTQYF. The CDR3 DNA reads as TGCGCCAGCAGCCAATGGTCGGCTGGAACAGATACGCAGTATTTT.